Listed below are T cell receptor beta chains from one sample, sequenced in a study of cytomegalovirus exposure and HLA in healthy donors. Sequencing was performed with immunoSEQ multiplex PCR; in TCRdb, only in-frame clones are kept and a portion is missing. Its table records about 190,000 clones. Sequenced material: PBMCs. The receptors stem from a man aged 25-45 years in good health and CMV-seronegative. The conserved cysteine and the conserved F or W are not part of the CDR3 here.

v_gene: TRBV29-1; j_gene: TRBJ1-2; CDR3aa: SVRDRNYGYT
v_gene: TRBV13; j_gene: TRBJ2-7; CDR3aa: ASSPGPGGGAYEQY
v_gene: TRBV5-1; j_gene: TRBJ2-7; CDR3aa: ASSLDHSSYEQY
v_gene: TRBV9; j_gene: TRBJ1-2; CDR3aa: ASSVAQGGANYGYT
v_gene: TRBV4-3; j_gene: TRBJ1-5; CDR3aa: ASSQAATGYSNQPQH
v_gene: TRBV9; j_gene: TRBJ2-7; CDR3aa: ASSRTPAGGLGYEQY
v_gene: TRBV30; j_gene: TRBJ2-3; CDR3aa: AWSVAASQSDTQY
v_gene: TRBV10-3; j_gene: TRBJ1-1; CDR3aa: AIRNQWGDEAF
v_gene: TRBV5-6; j_gene: TRBJ2-5; CDR3aa: ASKGQEETQY
v_gene: TRBV5-1; j_gene: TRBJ1-4; CDR3aa: ASSLDRDEKLF
v_gene: TRBV6-5; j_gene: TRBJ2-1; CDR3aa: ASSYDGGSYNEQF
v_gene: TRBV9; j_gene: TRBJ1-5; CDR3aa: ASRLIGGSQPQH
v_gene: TRBV18; j_gene: TRBJ2-3; CDR3aa: ASSPGGSSDTQY
v_gene: TRBV7-2; j_gene: TRBJ2-5; CDR3aa: ASSLGGATQETQY
v_gene: TRBV7-6; j_gene: TRBJ2-1; CDR3aa: ASSLAYSYNEQF
v_gene: TRBV18; j_gene: TRBJ1-2; CDR3aa: ASSPEASYGYT
v_gene: TRBV28; j_gene: TRBJ1-2; CDR3aa: ASSLGGGGRENYGYT
v_gene: TRBV6-5; j_gene: TRBJ2-1; CDR3aa: ASRRQGARNEQF
v_gene: TRBV9; j_gene: TRBJ1-4; CDR3aa: ASSVGQFGYNEKLF
v_gene: TRBV19; j_gene: TRBJ1-1; CDR3aa: ASSILRQGTGTEAF
v_gene: TRBV30; j_gene: TRBJ1-2; CDR3aa: AWKRGRLSTAYGYT
v_gene: TRBV5-1; j_gene: TRBJ2-7; CDR3aa: ASSSRTGTGYEQY
v_gene: TRBV7-9; j_gene: TRBJ2-2; CDR3aa: ASSLDASTVGLF
v_gene: TRBV4-2; j_gene: NA; CDR3aa: ASSQGTGGVYEQY
v_gene: TRBV27; j_gene: TRBJ1-5; CDR3aa: ASSSNNVGTGGGQPQH
v_gene: TRBV30; j_gene: TRBJ1-2; CDR3aa: AWTSQGYGYT
v_gene: TRBV6-6; j_gene: TRBJ2-1; CDR3aa: ASSYEGQWNEQF
v_gene: TRBV10-3; j_gene: TRBJ2-2; CDR3aa: AISESGGSLNTGELF
v_gene: TRBV5-6; j_gene: TRBJ1-1; CDR3aa: ASMGHMNTEAF
v_gene: TRBV10-1; j_gene: TRBJ2-7; CDR3aa: ASSEFSEQY
v_gene: TRBV19; j_gene: TRBJ2-5; CDR3aa: ASSILGQHQETQY
v_gene: TRBV5-1; j_gene: TRBJ1-3; CDR3aa: ASSPDTYIGNTIY
v_gene: TRBV2; j_gene: TRBJ2-1; CDR3aa: ASTSGGADEQF
v_gene: TRBV5-6; j_gene: TRBJ2-6; CDR3aa: ASSAGVRSGANVLT
v_gene: TRBV5-6; j_gene: TRBJ1-5; CDR3aa: ASSLGTGAGQPQH
v_gene: TRBV18; j_gene: TRBJ2-2; CDR3aa: ASSPSAGSQDGELF
v_gene: TRBV15; j_gene: TRBJ2-7; CDR3aa: ATSRLPGTKAYEQY
v_gene: TRBV29-1; j_gene: TRBJ1-1; CDR3aa: SGDRITEAF
v_gene: TRBV5-1; j_gene: TRBJ2-1; CDR3aa: ASSLTGGDLDEQF
v_gene: TRBV28; j_gene: TRBJ1-1; CDR3aa: ASSSLQGWNTEAF
v_gene: TRBV6-5; j_gene: TRBJ1-1; CDR3aa: ASSLGQGTEAF
v_gene: TRBV27; j_gene: TRBJ1-4; CDR3aa: ASSSRQNEKLF
v_gene: TRBV10-2; j_gene: TRBJ2-6; CDR3aa: ASTTDSILSSGANVLT
v_gene: TRBV4-3; j_gene: TRBJ2-5; CDR3aa: ASSQERRTIQETQY
v_gene: TRBV11-3; j_gene: TRBJ2-1; CDR3aa: ASSPGLGDTSSYNEQF
v_gene: TRBV5-4; j_gene: TRBJ1-2; CDR3aa: ASSLGGRVGQGRDGYT
v_gene: TRBV6-5; j_gene: TRBJ1-5; CDR3aa: ASSYSGRRNQPQH